The 21 T cell receptor beta chains reported below all come from one sample, sequenced in a study of cytomegalovirus exposure and HLA in healthy donors. Here immunoSEQ multiplex PCR was the method, and the copy in TCRdb shows in-frame clones only, minus some. This table holds some 59,000 clones, approximately 92% found once. The sequencing sample was made of PBMCs. The receptors shown here come from a woman aged 18-29 years in good health and CMV-seronegative.

The V gene is TRBV28, the J gene TRBJ2-2; tentatively, D is TRBD1 (6 bases). This CDR3 spans 13 amino acids. Trimming left V 8 bases short and J 7 bases short, with 14 bases between. From germline, CDR1 is MDHEN and CDR2 SYDVKM. CDR3 sequence: CASLGGVGGELFF. Here the CDR3 DNA reads TGTGCCAGCTTAGGGGGAGTAGGCGGGGAGCTGTTTTTT.

The chain is built from TRBV11-2 and TRBJ2-2; D remains ambiguous. Trimming stripped 4 bases from V and 1 base from J, with 13 bases between. CDR3 size: 16 residues. The germline CDR1 and CDR2 sequences are SGHAT and FQNNGV. The CDR3 DNA follows: TGTGCCAGCAGCTCCCTAGGAGACTGGAACACCGGGGAGCTGTTTTTT. This gives the protein CASSSLGDWNTGELFF.

The CDR3 sequence: CSVRGLSTDTQYF. CDR3 nucleotide sequence: TGCAGCGTCCGTGGGCTGAGCACAGATACGCAGTATTTT. This chain uses TRBV29-1 with TRBJ2-3; D unclear. Per the germline V gene, CDR1 is SQVTM and CDR2 is ANQGSEA. The CDR3 covers 13 residues. V lost 6 bases and J lost 0, with 10 bases in between.

V gene TRBV18 combines with J gene TRBJ2-1; 9 nucleotides match TRBD2. CDR3 length equals 15 residues. Germline V gene sequence: CDR1 KGHSH, CDR2 LQKENI. V lost 3 bases to trimming and J lost 5 bases; unmatched junction nucleotides: 5. The CDR3 loop is CASSPAGGPHNEQFF. The CDR3 DNA is TGTGCCAGCTCACCGGCGGGGGGGCCCCACAATGAGCAGTTCTTC.

The chain is built from TRBV19 and TRBJ2-7, with 7 bases that match TRBD1. Germline lookup yields CDR1 LNHDA and CDR2 SQIVND (reference sequence). The CDR3 spans 14 residues. The trim removed 4 bases at V and 4 bases at J, leaving 7 bases unmatched. As DNA, the CDR3 is TGTGCCAGTAGTACCCGGACAGGCCCATACGAGCAGTACTTC. It codes for CASSTRTGPYEQYF.

The rearrangement joins TRBV5-1 to TRBJ2-2, with 7 bases matching TRBD1. This CDR3 spans 15 amino acids. V lost 1 base to trimming and J lost 7 bases; unmatched junction nucleotides: 7. Germline CDR1 SGHRS, CDR2 YFSETQ. The CDR3 is CASSLIRGQGGELFF. CDR3 nucleotide sequence: TGCGCCAGCAGCTTGATAAGGGGGCAAGGCGGGGAGCTGTTTTTT. Full variable domain (remainder filled in from reference TRBV5-1 and TRBJ2-2): KAGVTQTPRYLIKTRGQQVTLSCSPISGHRSVSWYQQTPGQGLQFLFEYFSETQRNKGNFPGRFSGRQFSNSRSEMNVSTLELGDSALYLCASSLIRGQGGELFFGEGSRLTVL.

This chain links TRBV30 with TRBJ2-5; perhaps TRBD1 as D (5 bases). CDR3 size: 15 residues. Germline assignment: CDR1 GTSNPN and CDR2 SVGIG (reference sequence). V was trimmed by 0 bases and J by 4 bases, leaving 15 bases between them. The CDR3 DNA reads TGTGCCTGGAGTGTAAGTCAAGGGGTTGGAGAGACCCAGTACTTC. It specifies CAWSVSQGVGETQYF.

The chain has TRBV6-1 and TRBJ2-3, with D perhaps TRBD2 (6 bases). The germline V gene encodes CDR1 MNHNS and CDR2 SASEGT. Between the trimmed V and J ends, which lost 0 bases and 2 bases, there was a span of 12 bases. CDR3 length: 16 amino acids. The CDR3 bases are TGTGCCAGCAGTGAAGCCACTAGCAGTGACACAGATACGCAGTATTTT. It is translated as CASSEATSSDTDTQYF.

The chain recombines TRBV28 with TRBJ1-2; D might be TRBD1 (5 bases). CDR3 size: 13 residues. The ends were cut back, 6 bases at V and 4 bases at J, with 12 bases in the middle. Per germline, CDR1 MDHEN and CDR2 SYDVKM. The CDR3 spells CASRSDTGYGYTF. CDR3 nucleotide sequence: TGTGCCAGCAGGAGTGACACAGGCTATGGCTACACCTTC.

The CDR3 loop reads CASSPDPRTGGLNTGELFF. The CDR3 DNA is TGTGCCAGCTCACCAGACCCCCGGACAGGGGGCCTCAACACCGGGGAGCTGTTTTTT. The chain joins TRBV18 to TRBJ2-2, with 11 bases identical to TRBD1. The germline V gene encodes CDR1 KGHSH and CDR2 LQKENI. The V and J ends lost 2 bases and 2 bases, in that order; junction bases with no gene match: 10. This CDR3 is built from 19 residues.

The genes are TRBV9 and TRBJ2-1; TRBD1 is a possible D gene (5 bases). Between the trimmed V and J ends, which lost 4 bases and 0 bases, there was a span of 17 bases. Germline CDR1 is SGDLS and CDR2 is YYNGEE. The CDR3 contains 17 residues. CDR3 in amino acids: CASSLRFRESSYNEQFF. DNA of the CDR3: TGTGCCAGCAGCCTAAGATTCAGGGAAAGCTCCTACAATGAGCAGTTCTTC.

The rearrangement links TRBV5-1 to TRBJ2-3; D might be TRBD2 (6 bases). The CDR3 is 15 amino acids. Trimming cost V 0 bases and J 4 bases, with 12 bases left between them. CDR1 and CDR2 (germline): SGHRS, YFSETQ. The CDR3 coding sequence is TGCGCCAGCAGCTTGGATGGTCCGGGGGCAGATACGCAGTATTTT. This translates into CASSLDGPGADTQYF.

CDR3 in DNA: TGTGCCAGCAGCCCAACCGGGAGGGGTCAAACCCTCTACGAGCAGTACTTC. Encoded protein: CASSPTGRGQTLYEQYF. The rearrangement links TRBV7-3 to TRBJ2-7, with 8 bases that match TRBD2. Per germline, CDR1 SGHTA and CDR2 FQGTGA. V shed 5 bases and J 3 bases; nucleotides not matched to a gene: 15. CDR3 size: 17 residues.

The chain links TRBV13 to TRBJ2-3; 9 nucleotides agree with TRBD2. Looked up from germline, CDR1 is PRHDT and CDR2 is FYEKMQ (reference sequence). The CDR3 totals 14 residues. V gave up 3 bases and J gave up 4 bases; unmatched junction bases: 2. The CDR3: CASSFSGSADTQYF. CDR3 in DNA: TGTGCCAGCAGCTTTAGCGGGAGTGCAGATACGCAGTATTTT. Based on the CDR3 plus reference TRBV13 and TRBJ2-3, the full variable domain is AAGVIQSPRHLIKEKRETATLKCYPIPRHDTVYWYQQGPGQDPQFLISFYEKMQSDKGSIPDRFSAQQFSDYHSELNMSSLELGDSALYFCASSFSGSADTQYFGPGTRLTVL.

The genes are TRBV7-2 and TRBJ1-5; perhaps TRBD1 as D (6 bases). This CDR3 comprises 16 residues. V was trimmed by 1 base and J by 4 bases, leaving 14 bases between them. The germline CDR1 and CDR2 sequences are SGHTA and FQGNSA. The CDR3 DNA is TGTGCCAGCAGCTTAGTGGGGGGGACACTTAATCAGCCCCAGCATTTT. Protein sequence: CASSLVGGTLNQPQHF.

A few counts support this clone. As DNA, the CDR3 is TGTGCCAGCAGCTTCCGACTAGCGGGAACAGATACGCAGTATTTT. Translated: CASSFRLAGTDTQYF. The genes are TRBV7-3 and TRBJ2-3, with TRBD2 matching over 11 bases. V trimming: 3 bases; J trimming: 3 bases; junction bases outside the gene matches: 2. This CDR3 is 15 amino acids long. The germline V gene has CDR1 SGHTA and CDR2 FQGTGA.

The chain is built from TRBV5-6 and TRBJ1-3; 7 bases map to TRBD1. Germline trimming cut 2 bases from V and 0 bases from J; bases unmatched to any gene: 14. This CDR3 spans 19 amino acids. Germline V lookup: CDR1 SGHDT, CDR2 YYEEEE. The CDR3 nucleotides read TGTGCCAGCAGCTTCGAGACCACAGGGGTTACTTACTCTGGAAACACCATATATTTT. Encoded protein: CASSFETTGVTYSGNTIYF.

This chain links TRBV15 with TRBJ2-5; no reliable D call. With 1 base removed from V and 5 bases from J, the gap between germline ends came to 14 bases. Germline-derived CDR1 and CDR2 are LNHNV and YYDKDF (reference sequence). The CDR3 covers 15 residues. The CDR3 DNA reads as TGTGCCACCAGCAGAGGTAGGCAGGCTTCGGAGACCCAGTACTTC. Translated, it gives CATSRGRQASETQYF. Looking up the rest from reference TRBV15 and TRBJ2-5 gives the full variable domain: DAMVIQNPRYQVTQFGKPVTLSCSQTLNHNVMYWYQQKSSQAPKLLFHYYDKDFNNEADTPDNFQSRRPNTSFCFLDIRSPGLGDTAMYLCATSRGRQASETQYFGPGTRLLVL.

This clone was found a few times. The V and J genes are TRBV10-2 and TRBJ1-1; D remains unclear. Trimming removed 2 bases at V and 3 bases at J, with 16 bases between. The CDR3 length is 16 residues. The germline CDR1 and CDR2 sequences are WSHSY and SAAADI. CDR3: CASSENPIHMDTEAFF. CDR3 coding DNA: TGCGCCAGCAGTGAGAACCCCATACATATGGACACTGAAGCTTTCTTT.

V gene TRBV19 combines with J gene TRBJ2-2, with 10 bases that match TRBD2. J was trimmed by 9 bases and V by 2 bases; bases with no gene match: 6. The CDR3 has 15 amino acids. The germline CDR1 and CDR2 sequences are LNHDA and SQIVND (reference sequence). CDR3 DNA: TGTGCCAGTAGTATAAGAACTAGCGGGACTCGGGAGCTGTTTTTT. This codes for CASSIRTSGTRELFF. The full variable domain, its missing parts supplied by reference TRBV19 and TRBJ2-2, is DGGITQSPKYLFRKEGQNVTLSCEQNLNHDAMYWYRQDPGQGLRLIYYSQIVNDFQKGDIAEGYSVSREKKESFPLTVTSAQKNPTAFYLCASSIRTSGTRELFFGEGSRLTVL.

The chain joins TRBV7-2 to TRBJ1-2; D not resolved. The V end was cut by 3 bases, the J end by 4 bases, with 6 bases between. The CDR3 sequence is 12 residues long. The germline V gene encodes CDR1 SGHTA and CDR2 FQGNSA. As DNA, the CDR3 is TGTGCCAGCAGCTTGTGGCTCTATGGCTACACCTTC. Translating gives CASSLWLYGYTF.